The 3 T cell receptor beta chains presented below share a single source sample, sequenced in a study of tumor-infiltrating lymphocytes in localized non-small cell lung cancer. This table comes from immunoSEQ multiplex PCR, and its TCRdb copy is limited to in-frame clones, with some not included. The sample lists around 1,500 clones; roughly 85% were seen once. Sample: lung tumor tissue. The receptors derive from a human donor with non-small cell lung cancer.

The gene calls are TRBV7-2 and TRBJ1-5, with no clear D. Trimming took 3 bases from V and 0 from J, leaving 6 bases between them. The CDR3 runs to 14 residues. Germline assignment: CDR1 SGHTA and CDR2 FQGNSA. Here the CDR3 DNA reads TGTGCCAGCAGCTTGTCTTATAGCAATCAGCCCCAGCATTTT. Protein product: CASSLSYSNQPQHF.

This clone was counted between two and nine times. The chain joins TRBV29-1 to TRBJ1-1, with 9 bases fitting TRBD1. CDR1 SQVTM and CDR2 ANQGSEA come from the germline V gene. The CDR3 spans 13 residues. Losses at the gene ends were 7 bases for V and 8 bases for J; bases not matched to a gene: 11. The CDR3 DNA is TGCAGCGCCGCGCCGGGACAGGGCTCAGAAGCTTTCTTT. Its protein is CSAAPGQGSEAFF.

This sequence joins TRBV15 and TRBJ1-5; D is uncertain. The CDR3 runs to 14 residues. V was cut by 0 bases and J by 4 bases, with 7 bases left in between. CDR1 is LNHNV and CDR2 is YYDKDF in the germline V gene (reference sequence). The CDR3 sequence is CATSRDMQNQPQHF. In DNA form, the CDR3 reads TGTGCCACCAGCAGAGATATGCAGAATCAGCCCCAGCATTTT.